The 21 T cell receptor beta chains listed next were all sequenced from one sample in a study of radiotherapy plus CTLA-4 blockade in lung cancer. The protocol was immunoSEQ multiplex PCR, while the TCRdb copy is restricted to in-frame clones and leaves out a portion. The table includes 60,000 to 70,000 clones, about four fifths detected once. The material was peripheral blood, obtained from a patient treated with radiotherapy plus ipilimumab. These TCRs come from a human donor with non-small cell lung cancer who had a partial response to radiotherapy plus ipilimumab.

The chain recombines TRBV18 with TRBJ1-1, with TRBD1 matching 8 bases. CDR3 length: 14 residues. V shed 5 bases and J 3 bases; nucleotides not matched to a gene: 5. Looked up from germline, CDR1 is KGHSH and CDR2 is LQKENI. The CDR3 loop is CASSRTGKDTEAFF. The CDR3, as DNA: TGTGCCAGCTCAAGGACAGGGAAGGACACTGAAGCTTTCTTT.

CDR3 loop: CASSEGQSLEAFF. In DNA, the CDR3 is TGTGCCAGCAGTGAGGGACAGTCTCTTGAAGCTTTCTTT. The gene calls are TRBV28 and TRBJ1-1, with 7 nucleotides matching TRBD1. Germline trimming cut 5 bases from V and 7 bases from J; bases unmatched to any gene: 7. The CDR3 contains 13 residues. Germline loops: CDR1 MDHEN, CDR2 SYDVKM.

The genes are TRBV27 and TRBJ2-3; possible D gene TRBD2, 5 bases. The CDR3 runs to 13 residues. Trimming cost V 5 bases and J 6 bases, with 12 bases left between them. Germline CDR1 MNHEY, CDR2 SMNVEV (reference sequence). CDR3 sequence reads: CASSPREGDTQYF. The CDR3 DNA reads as TGTGCCAGCAGTCCCCGCGAGGGCGATACGCAGTATTTT.

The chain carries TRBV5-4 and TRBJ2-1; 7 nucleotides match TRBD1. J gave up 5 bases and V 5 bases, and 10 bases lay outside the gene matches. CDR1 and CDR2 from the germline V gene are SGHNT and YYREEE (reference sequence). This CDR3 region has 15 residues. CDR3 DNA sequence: TGTGCCAGCAGTCCAAGGACAGGAACCAACAATGAGCAGTTCTTC. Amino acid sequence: CASSPRTGTNNEQFF.

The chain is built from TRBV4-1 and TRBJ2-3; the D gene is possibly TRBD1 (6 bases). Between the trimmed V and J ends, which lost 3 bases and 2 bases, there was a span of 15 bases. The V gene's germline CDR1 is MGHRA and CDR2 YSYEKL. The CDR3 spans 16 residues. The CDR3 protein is CASSQYRERFTDTQYF. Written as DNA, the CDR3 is TGCGCCAGCAGCCAGTACAGGGAGCGATTCACAGATACGCAGTATTTT.

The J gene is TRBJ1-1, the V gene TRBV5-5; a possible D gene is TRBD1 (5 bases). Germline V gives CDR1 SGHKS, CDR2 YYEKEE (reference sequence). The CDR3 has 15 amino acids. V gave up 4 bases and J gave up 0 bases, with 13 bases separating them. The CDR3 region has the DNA TGTGCCAGCAGCGCCCGCGGGGCGTTGAACACTGAAGCTTTCTTT. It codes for CASSARGALNTEAFF.

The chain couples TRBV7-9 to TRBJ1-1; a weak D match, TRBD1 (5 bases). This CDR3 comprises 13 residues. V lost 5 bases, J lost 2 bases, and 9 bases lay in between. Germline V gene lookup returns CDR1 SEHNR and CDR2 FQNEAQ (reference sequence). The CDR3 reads CASSAGTNTEAFF. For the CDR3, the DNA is TGTGCCAGCAGCGCCGGGACTAACACTGAAGCTTTCTTT.

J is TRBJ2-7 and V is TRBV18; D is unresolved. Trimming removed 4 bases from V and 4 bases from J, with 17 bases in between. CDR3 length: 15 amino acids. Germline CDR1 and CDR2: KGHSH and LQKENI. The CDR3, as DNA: TGTGCCAGCTCACTTCGTCGGCGGAGCCTGTACGAGCAGTACTTC. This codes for CASSLRRRSLYEQYF.

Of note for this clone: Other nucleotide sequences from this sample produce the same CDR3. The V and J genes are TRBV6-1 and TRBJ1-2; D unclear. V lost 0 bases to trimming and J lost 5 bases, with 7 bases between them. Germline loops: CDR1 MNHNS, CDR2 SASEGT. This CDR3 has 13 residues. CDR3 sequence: CASSEAGDYGYTF. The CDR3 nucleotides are TGTGCCAGCAGTGAAGCCGGTGATTATGGCTACACCTTC.

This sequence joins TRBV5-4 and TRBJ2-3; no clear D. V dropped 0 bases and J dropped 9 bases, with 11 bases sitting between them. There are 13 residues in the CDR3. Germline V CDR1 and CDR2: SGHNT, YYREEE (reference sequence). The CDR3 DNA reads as TGTGCCAGCAGCTTGGGAACAGAAGGAACGCAGTATTTT. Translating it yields CASSLGTEGTQYF.

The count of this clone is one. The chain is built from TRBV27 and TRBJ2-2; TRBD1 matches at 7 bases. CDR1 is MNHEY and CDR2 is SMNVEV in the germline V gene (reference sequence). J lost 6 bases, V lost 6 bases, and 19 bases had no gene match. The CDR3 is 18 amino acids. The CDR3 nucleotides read TGTGCCAGCAGCGATAGGCGGCCACAGGGGCCGAGCGCCGGGGAGCTGTTTTTT. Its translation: CASSDRRPQGPSAGELFF.

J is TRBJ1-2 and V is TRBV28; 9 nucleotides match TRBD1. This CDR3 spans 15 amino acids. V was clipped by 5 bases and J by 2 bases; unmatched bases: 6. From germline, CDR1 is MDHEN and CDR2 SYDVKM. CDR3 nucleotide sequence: TGTGCCAGCAGTCAACCGGGACAGGGAAACTATGGCTACACCTTC. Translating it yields CASSQPGQGNYGYTF.

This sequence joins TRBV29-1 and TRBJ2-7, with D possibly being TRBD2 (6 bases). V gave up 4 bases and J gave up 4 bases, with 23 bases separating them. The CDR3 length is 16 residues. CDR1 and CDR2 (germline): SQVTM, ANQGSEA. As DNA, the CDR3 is TGCAGCGTTGGTGCAGCAAAAACCGGGACTCGTTACGAGCAGTACTTC. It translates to CSVGAAKTGTRYEQYF.

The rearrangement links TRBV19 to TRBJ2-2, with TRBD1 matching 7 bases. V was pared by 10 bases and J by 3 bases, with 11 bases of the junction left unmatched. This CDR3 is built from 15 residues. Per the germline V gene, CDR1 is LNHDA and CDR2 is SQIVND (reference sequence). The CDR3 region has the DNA TGTGCCACCCGGAGAAGGGACAGAGACACCGGGGAGCTGTTTTTT. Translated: CATRRRDRDTGELFF.

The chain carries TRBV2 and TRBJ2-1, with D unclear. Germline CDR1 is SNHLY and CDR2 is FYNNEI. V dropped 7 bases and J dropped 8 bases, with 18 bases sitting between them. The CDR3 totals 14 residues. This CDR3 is CASMPLTISDEQFF. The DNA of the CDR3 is TGTGCCAGCATGCCCCTGACGATAAGCGATGAGCAGTTCTTC.

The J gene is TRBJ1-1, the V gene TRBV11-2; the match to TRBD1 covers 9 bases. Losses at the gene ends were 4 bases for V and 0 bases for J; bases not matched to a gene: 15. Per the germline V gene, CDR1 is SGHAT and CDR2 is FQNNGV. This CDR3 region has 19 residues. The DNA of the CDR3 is TGTGCCAGCAGCTCCCCCGGAGCGACCGGGACAGGGATGAACACTGAAGCTTTCTTT. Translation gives CASSSPGATGTGMNTEAFF.

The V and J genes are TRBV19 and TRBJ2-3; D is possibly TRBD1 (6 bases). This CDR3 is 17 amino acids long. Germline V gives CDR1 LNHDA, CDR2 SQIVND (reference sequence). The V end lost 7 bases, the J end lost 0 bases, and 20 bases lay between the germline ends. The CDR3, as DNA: TGTGCCAGTAAGGGGGAAAATGGCCGTGTAAGCACAGATACGCAGTATTTT. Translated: CASKGENGRVSTDTQYF.

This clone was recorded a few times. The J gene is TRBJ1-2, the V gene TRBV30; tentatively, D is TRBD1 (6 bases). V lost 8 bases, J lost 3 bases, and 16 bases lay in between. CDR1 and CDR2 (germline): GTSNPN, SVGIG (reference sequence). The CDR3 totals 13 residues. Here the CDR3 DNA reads TGTGCCGGGAAAAACGGGGGGCACTATGGCTACACCTTC. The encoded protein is CAGKNGGHYGYTF.

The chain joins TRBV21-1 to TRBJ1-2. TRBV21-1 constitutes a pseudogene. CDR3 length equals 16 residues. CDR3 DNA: TGTGCCAGCAGCAAAACGGCGGGGGGCAAGAGCTATGGCTACACCTTC. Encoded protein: CASSKTAGGKSYGYTF.

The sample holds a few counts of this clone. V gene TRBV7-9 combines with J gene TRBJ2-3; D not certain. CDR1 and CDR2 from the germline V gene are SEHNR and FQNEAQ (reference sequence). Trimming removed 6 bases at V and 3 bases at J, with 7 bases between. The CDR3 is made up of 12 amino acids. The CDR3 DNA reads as TGTGCCAGCAGTAGTGTTACAGATACGCAGTATTTT. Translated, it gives CASSSVTDTQYF.

The CDR3 bases are TGCGCCAGCAGCTGGGCCGATACAGGTTCTAACTATGGCTACACCTTC. It is translated as CASSWADTGSNYGYTF. The rearrangement links TRBV5-1 to TRBJ1-2; possibly TRBD1 for D (5 bases). V was cut by 3 bases and J by 0 bases, with 15 bases left in between. The germline V gene encodes CDR1 SGHRS and CDR2 YFSETQ. This CDR3 region has 16 residues. Complete variable domain (other parts from reference TRBV5-1 and TRBJ1-2): KAGVTQTPRYLIKTRGQQVTLSCSPISGHRSVSWYQQTPGQGLQFLFEYFSETQRNKGNFPGRFSGRQFSNSRSEMNVSTLELGDSALYLCASSWADTGSNYGYTFGSGTRLTVV.